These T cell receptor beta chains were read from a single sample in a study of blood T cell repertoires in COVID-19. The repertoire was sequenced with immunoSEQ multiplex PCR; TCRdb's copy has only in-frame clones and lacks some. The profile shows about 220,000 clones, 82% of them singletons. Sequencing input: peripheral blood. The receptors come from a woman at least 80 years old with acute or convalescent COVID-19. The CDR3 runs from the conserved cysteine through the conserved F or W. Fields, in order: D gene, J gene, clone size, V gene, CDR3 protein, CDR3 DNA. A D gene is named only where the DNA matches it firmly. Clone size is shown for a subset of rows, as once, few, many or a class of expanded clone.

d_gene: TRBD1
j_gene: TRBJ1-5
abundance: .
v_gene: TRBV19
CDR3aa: CASSIDPYGTGNSNQPQHF
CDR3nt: TGTGCCAGTAGTATAGATCCTTACGGGACAGGCAATAGCAATCAGCCCCAGCATTTT

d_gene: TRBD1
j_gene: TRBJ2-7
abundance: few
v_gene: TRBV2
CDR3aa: CASLTGTGAYEQYF
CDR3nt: TGTGCCAGCCTTACCGGGACAGGAGCCTACGAGCAGTACTTC

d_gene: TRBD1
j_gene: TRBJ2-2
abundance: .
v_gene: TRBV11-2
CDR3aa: CASTLRQGLGGELFF
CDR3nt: TGTGCCAGCACCCTTCGACAGGGTTTGGGCGGGGAGCTGTTTTTT

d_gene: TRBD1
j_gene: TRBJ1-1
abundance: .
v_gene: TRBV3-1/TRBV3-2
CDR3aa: CASSRRQGTGTEAFF
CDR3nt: TGTGCCAGCAGCCGGCGACAGGGAACAGGGACTGAAGCTTTCTTT

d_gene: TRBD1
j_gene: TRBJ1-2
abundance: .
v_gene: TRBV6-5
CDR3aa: CASSYSDRGTYGYTF
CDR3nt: TGTGCCAGCAGTTACTCCGACAGGGGGACGTATGGCTACACCTTC

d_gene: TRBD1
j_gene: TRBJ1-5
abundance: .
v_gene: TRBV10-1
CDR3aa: CASSTRTGLHQPQHF
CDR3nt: TGCGCCAGCAGCACCCGGACAGGGCTCCATCAGCCCCAGCATTTT

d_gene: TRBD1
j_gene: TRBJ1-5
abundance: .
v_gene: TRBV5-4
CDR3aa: CASSLGGQGNQPQHF
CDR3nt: TGTGCCAGCAGCTTGGGGGGACAGGGCAATCAGCCCCAGCATTTT

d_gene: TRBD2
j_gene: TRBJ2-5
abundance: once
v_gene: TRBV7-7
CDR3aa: CASSLVAGEQETQYF
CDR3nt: TGTGCCAGCAGCTTAGTAGCGGGGGAACAAGAGACCCAGTACTTC

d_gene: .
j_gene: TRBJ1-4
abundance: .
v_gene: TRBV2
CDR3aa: CASSEGGTPNEKLFF
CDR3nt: TGTGCCAGCTCGGAGGGGGGGACACCGAATGAAAAACTGTTTTTT

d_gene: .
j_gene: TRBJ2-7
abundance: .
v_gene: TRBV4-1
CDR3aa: CASSQDLSLRRYEQYF
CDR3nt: TGCGCCAGCAGCCAAGATCTAAGCCTCCGGAGGTACGAGCAGTACTTC

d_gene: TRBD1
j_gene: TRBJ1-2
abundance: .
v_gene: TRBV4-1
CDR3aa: CASSQGTGGQLYGYTF
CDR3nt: TGCGCCAGCAGCCAAGGGACAGGGGGCCAACTCTATGGCTACACCTTC

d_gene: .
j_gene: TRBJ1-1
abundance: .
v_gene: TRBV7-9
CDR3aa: CASSRDAGARTEAFF
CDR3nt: TGTGCCAGCAGTCGGGACGCGGGGGCGCGGACTGAAGCTTTCTTT

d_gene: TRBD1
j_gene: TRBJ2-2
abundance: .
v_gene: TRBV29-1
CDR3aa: CSASTGTANTGELFF
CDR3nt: TGCAGCGCCTCGACCGGGACAGCGAACACCGGGGAGCTGTTTTTT

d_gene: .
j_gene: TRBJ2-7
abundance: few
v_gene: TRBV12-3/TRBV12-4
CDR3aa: CASSLVEGTEQYF
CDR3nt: TGTGCCAGCAGTTTGGTCGAGGGTACCGAGCAGTACTTC